This TCR beta chain was profiled in a study of vaccination and CD4 T cells after COVID-19. Broader study findings: The great majority, 304 of 307 vaccine-specific clones, proved spike mono-reactive in convalescent patients. Convalescent patients studied were relatively few, and early post-infection timepoints were absent.

Germline V CDR1 and CDR2: SGHRS, YFSETQ. This CDR3 contains 15 residues. Deletions cut 1 base from V and 4 bases from J, with 14 bases between. Cultured CD4+ T-cell DNA underwent Oncomine TCR Beta short-read sequencing. MiXCR, run by TCRdb on the PCR reads, gives a single entry per CDR3 protein. The sample has some 10,000 distinct CDR3 sequences, 25% to 35% seen once. Treatment here: roughly 11-day PBMC culture with coronavirus spike peptide pools or control peptides (ViraFEST assay). Under the ViraFEST approach, antigen-specific T cells were expanded with peptide pools and TCRs subsequently sequenced. On day 3 and again on day 7, fresh IL-2 medium was used to replace half the medium. This clonotype was seen a few times. Its antigen is not known.

The TCR originated in a human donor with COVID-19. Sequencing was carried out using cultured CD4+ T cells from blood. The chain is built from TRBV5-1 and TRBJ2-5; the D gene is possibly TRBD2 (5 bases). CDR3 nucleotide sequence: TGCGCCAGCAGCTTGATAGGGCGGGTTGGAGAGACCCAGTACTTC. This encodes CASSLIGRVGETQYF.